Listed here are 10 T cell receptor beta chains from one sample, sequenced in a study of blood T cells in healthy people across ages. Together with a sample-barcoded 5' primer, a J-beta primer mix was included in a second PCR lasting about 7 to 11 cycles. TCRdb redid the calling of the 5' RACE reads with MiXCR, one entry per CDR3 protein. The table lists about 800,000 distinct CDR3 sequences, approximately 25% of them singletons. The sample was also linked to a second study, of T cells of mothers and their children.

Sequences were obtained from blood. The origin of the receptors is a boy younger than 18 in good health.

V is TRBV11-2 and J is TRBJ2-1; D may be TRBD1 (7 bases). The CDR3 sequence is 15 residues long. CDR1 is SGHAT and CDR2 is FQNNGV in the germline V gene. V was pared by 5 bases and J by 9 bases, with 20 bases between. The CDR3 region is CASSVVPGAGGEQFF. As DNA, the CDR3 is TGTGCCAGCAGCGTAGTCCCGGGGGCAGGGGGTGAGCAGTTCTTC.

The chain is built from TRBV15 and TRBJ2-7; 10 nucleotides match TRBD1. Trimming cost V 1 base and J 7 bases; bases outside gene matches: 13. This CDR3 region has 17 residues. Germline lookup yields CDR1 LNHNV and CDR2 YYDKDF (reference sequence). CDR3 DNA sequence: TGTGCCACCAGCAGAGCTACGATGGGACAGGGGCGTGAAGAGCAGTACTTC. It specifies CATSRATMGQGREEQYF.

This clonotype was recorded a few times. The gene calls are TRBV19 and TRBJ2-5, with D possibly TRBD1 on 6 matching bases. Gene TRBJ2-7 matches the end of the DNA better, so the J call may be wrong. The CDR3 has 14 amino acids. CDR1 and CDR2 from the germline V gene are LNHDA and SQIVND (reference sequence). The CDR3 region is CASSTLDRTYEQYF. As DNA, the CDR3 is TGTGCCAGTAGTACTTTGGACAGAACCTACGAGCAGTACTTC.

This clonotype was detected only a few times. The chain employs TRBV2 and TRBJ1-5, with D perhaps TRBD1 (5 bases). This CDR3 is built from 13 residues. Trimming cost V 8 bases and J 3 bases, with 11 bases left between them. Germline V gene sequence: CDR1 SNHLY, CDR2 FYNNEI. The DNA for the CDR3 is TGTGCCAGCTGCAGGGACTCCAATCAGCCCCAGCATTTT. Translation: CASCRDSNQPQHF.

This clonotype was detected only a few times. The rearrangement joins TRBV10-3 to TRBJ2-5, with D possibly TRBD1 on 6 matching bases. Trimming shortened V by 11 bases and J by 1 base, and 14 bases separated the two germline ends. The CDR3 consists of 13 residues. Looked up from germline, CDR1 is ENHRY and CDR2 is SYGVKD. CDR3 residues: CASNAGVQETQYF. CDR3 sequence (DNA): TGTGCCTCAAACGCAGGGGTCCAAGAGACCCAGTACTTC.

In its sample, this clonotype was seen a few times. The V call is TRBV7-9, the J call TRBJ1-4, with no clear D. Per germline, CDR1 SEHNR and CDR2 FQNEAQ (reference sequence). The CDR3 loop spans 12 amino acids. With 8 bases removed from V and 8 bases from J, the gap between germline ends came to 12 bases. The CDR3 nucleotides read TGTGCCAGCGGCCCCTCGGGAGAAAAACTGTTTTTT. It codes for CASGPSGEKLFF. The entire variable domain, with the rest obtained from reference TRBV7-9 and TRBJ1-4, is as follows: DTGVSQNPRHKITKRGQNVTFRCDPISEHNRLYWYRQTLGQGPEFLTYFQNEAQLEKSRLLSDRFSAERPKGSFSTLEIQRTEQGDSAMYLCASGPSGEKLFFGSGTQLSVL.

This clonotype was observed a few times. The rearrangement links TRBV9 to TRBJ2-2; D tentatively reads TRBD1 or TRBD2 (5 bases each). In germline, CDR1 is SGDLS, CDR2 YYNGEE. V lost 4 bases, J lost 6 bases, and 16 bases lay in between. CDR3 length: 15 amino acids. CDR3 amino acids: CASSPLSRGAGELFF. CDR3 nucleotide sequence: TGTGCCAGCAGCCCCTTGTCACGAGGGGCCGGGGAGCTGTTTTTT.

This chain connects TRBV28 to TRBJ1-5; weak D call: TRBD1 (5 bases). Deletions cut 6 bases from V and 3 bases from J, with 15 bases between. There are 15 residues in the CDR3. Germline CDR1 is MDHEN and CDR2 is SYDVKM. In DNA, the CDR3 is TGTGCCAGCAGGCTTCCGGGACCGGACAATCAGCCCCAGCATTTT. It translates to CASRLPGPDNQPQHF.

This clonotype showed up just a few times. The CDR3 nucleotides are TGTGCCAGCAGCTCCCCGGGACGCCATTCAACAACTAATGAAAAACTGTTTTTT. Its translation: CASSSPGRHSTTNEKLFF. This sequence joins TRBV7-8 and TRBJ1-4; weak D call: TRBD1 (5 bases). The CDR3 has 18 amino acids. V was pared by 4 bases and J by 0 bases, with 18 bases between. CDR1 and CDR2 (germline): SGHVS, FQNEAQ.

Only a few counts were recorded for this clonotype. The chain employs TRBV5-1 and TRBJ2-1; D may match TRBD1 or TRBD2 (5 bases each). The DNA matches TRBJ2-5 better at its end, which makes the J call doubtful. The CDR3 totals 15 residues. Germline loops: CDR1 SGHRS, CDR2 YFSETQ. The DNA of the CDR3 is TGCGCCAGCAGCCGGGACCGCTTTAGGGCAGAGACCCAGTACTTC. This translates into CASSRDRFRAETQYF.